These 18 T cell receptor beta chains came from one sample sequenced in a study of T cells in localized non-small cell lung cancer. Profiled with immunoSEQ multiplex PCR; TCRdb holds only in-frame clones, not every one. This table holds 10,000 to 15,000 clones, approximately 87% found once. The sequences come from peripheral blood, collected before any cancer treatment. The receptor set was obtained from a male donor older than 55 with stage I lung adenocarcinoma.

The V gene is TRBV27, the J gene TRBJ2-3; D remains unclear. V was trimmed by 0 bases and J by 3 bases, leaving 7 bases between them. The CDR3 extends over 14 amino acids. Germline CDR1 and CDR2: MNHEY and SMNVEV (reference sequence). CDR3 in amino acids: CASSLSSPTDTQYF. Here the CDR3 DNA reads TGTGCCAGCAGTTTATCCTCGCCGACAGATACGCAGTATTTT.

The genes are TRBV30 and TRBJ1-6; perhaps TRBD1 as D (5 bases). Germline V CDR1 and CDR2: GTSNPN, SVGIG (reference sequence). The ends were cut back, 4 bases at V and 10 bases at J, with 17 bases in the middle. The CDR3 length is 14 residues. The CDR3 bases are TGTGCCTGGACCATAGGGACCAGGCTGTCACCCCTCCACTTT. Protein product: CAWTIGTRLSPLHF.

CDR3 amino acids: CASSTGGGQPQHF. The DNA of the CDR3 is TGTGCCAGTAGTACAGGGGGCGGTCAGCCCCAGCATTTT. The chain has TRBV19 and TRBJ1-5; TRBD1 matches at 8 bases. V was pared by 4 bases and J by 6 bases, with 2 bases of the junction left unmatched. The CDR3 contains 13 residues. Germline-derived CDR1 and CDR2 are LNHDA and SQIVND (reference sequence).

The chain couples TRBV7-9 to TRBJ2-7; the D gene is possibly TRBD2 (5 bases). The CDR3 covers 17 residues. V lost 1 base and J 3 bases, leaving 19 bases between the germline ends. Germline values: CDR1 SEHNR, CDR2 FQNEAQ (reference sequence). The CDR3 reads CASSLGSGSQRFYEQYF. CDR3 DNA sequence: TGTGCCAGCAGCTTAGGTTCGGGGAGCCAACGTTTCTACGAGCAGTACTTC.

This chain uses TRBV4-3 with TRBJ2-6; 7 bases map to TRBD2. Germline V gene lookup returns CDR1 LGHNA and CDR2 YSLEER. There are 17 residues in the CDR3. The V segment lost 1 base and the J segment 0 bases; nucleotides outside the gene matches: 3. CDR3 in amino acids: CASSQGLAASGANVLTF. As DNA, the CDR3 is TGCGCCAGCAGCCAAGGCCTAGCGGCCTCTGGGGCCAACGTCCTGACTTTC.

This clone showed up just a few times. This chain connects TRBV6-6 to TRBJ1-6; 7 bases align to TRBD1. Per the germline V gene, CDR1 is MNHNY and CDR2 is SVGAGI (reference sequence). CDR3 size: 16 residues. Losses at the gene ends were 0 bases for V and 9 bases for J; bases not matched to a gene: 8. The CDR3: CASSYSGVGGGSPLHF. The CDR3 bases are TGTGCCAGCAGTTACTCGGGGGTAGGGGGCGGTTCACCCCTCCACTTT.

The chain is built from TRBV7-8 and TRBJ2-5; D is possibly TRBD2 (5 bases). This CDR3 has 13 amino acids. The V gene's germline CDR1 is SGHVS and CDR2 FQNEAQ. V gave up 3 bases and J gave up 3 bases, with 8 bases separating them. The CDR3 loop reads CASSLGDKETQYF. CDR3 DNA: TGTGCCAGCAGCTTGGGAGATAAAGAGACCCAGTACTTC.

The genes are TRBV19 and TRBJ2-6; D is unclear. The V end lost 5 bases, the J end lost 3 bases, and 8 bases lay between the germline ends. From germline, CDR1 is LNHDA and CDR2 SQIVND (reference sequence). The CDR3 extends over 14 amino acids. The CDR3 region has the DNA TGTGCCAGTAGTGGCGCAGGTGGGGCCAACGTCCTGACTTTC. It specifies CASSGAGGANVLTF. The whole variable domain, remainder taken from reference TRBV19 and TRBJ2-6, is DGGITQSPKYLFRKEGQNVTLSCEQNLNHDAMYWYRQDPGQGLRLIYYSQIVNDFQKGDIAEGYSVSREKKESFPLTVTSAQKNPTAFYLCASSGAGGANVLTFGAGSRLTVL.

This sequence joins TRBV21-1 and TRBJ2-3; TRBD2, the table's D call, was not compared with the DNA. TRBV21-1 has pseudogene status. This CDR3 is 17 amino acids long. CDR3 in amino acids: CASSKVLAPPGPDTQYF. The DNA for the CDR3 is TGTGCCAGCAGCAAGGTGCTGGCTCCTCCGGGTCCAGATACGCAGTATTTT.

For this clone: The sample holds other DNA sequences that translate to the same CDR3. The rearrangement uses TRBV5-1 and TRBJ2-2, with D possibly TRBD1 on 6 matching bases. With 4 bases removed from V and 5 bases from J, the gap between germline ends came to 9 bases. The germline CDR1 and CDR2 sequences are SGHRS and YFSETQ. The CDR3 runs 13 residues. The CDR3 region has the DNA TGCGCCAGCAGCCCAGGACAGACCGGGGAGCTGTTTTTT. Amino acids: CASSPGQTGELFF.

This clone appeared a single time. This chain joins TRBV7-3 and TRBJ2-3; D gene uncertain. The germline V gene encodes CDR1 SGHTA and CDR2 FQGTGA. CDR3 length: 13 residues. V was shortened by 5 bases and J by 4 bases, with 10 bases between the two germline ends. The CDR3, as DNA: TGTGCCAGCAGCCCTCTTCTACCAGATACGCAGTATTTT. It specifies CASSPLLPDTQYF.

This sequence joins TRBV19 and TRBJ1-3; TRBD1 agrees at 8 bases. CDR3 size: 13 residues. The germline V gene has CDR1 LNHDA and CDR2 SQIVND (reference sequence). The V segment lost 5 bases and the J segment 8 bases; nucleotides outside the gene matches: 5. This chain's CDR3 is CASSGRGLDTIYF. The DNA of the CDR3 is TGTGCCAGTAGTGGCAGGGGGCTGGACACCATATATTTT.

The count of this clone is one. The V call is TRBV6-1, the J call TRBJ2-7; D is perhaps TRBD2 (6 bases). Trimming took 7 bases from V and 3 from J, leaving 16 bases between them. The CDR3 is 14 amino acids. The V gene's germline CDR1 is MNHNS and CDR2 SASEGT. CDR3 nucleotide sequence: TGTGCCAGCATAAGAGACTGGCGGGGCTACGAGCAGTACTTC. This translates into CASIRDWRGYEQYF.

The gene calls are TRBV25-1 and TRBJ2-1; D possibly corresponds to TRBD1 (5 bases). CDR1 is MGHDK, CDR2 SYGVNS, per germline. The V and J ends lost 7 bases and 8 bases respectively, with 12 bases between them. The CDR3 has 12 amino acids. This CDR3 is CASTLDSDEQFF. DNA of the CDR3: TGTGCCAGCACCCTCGACAGCGATGAGCAGTTCTTC.

This chain connects TRBV4-2 to TRBJ2-3; D might be TRBD2 (7 bases). V was trimmed by 3 bases and J by 5 bases, leaving 21 bases between them. The CDR3 is 17 amino acids. The V gene's germline CDR1 is LGHNA and CDR2 YNFKEQ. The CDR3 sequence: CASSQAMRGLQGDTQYF. CDR3 DNA: TGTGCCAGCAGCCAGGCAATGCGGGGGTTACAGGGAGATACGCAGTATTTT.

This clone was counted only a few times. The rearrangement links TRBV27 to TRBJ2-7, with 7 bases fitting TRBD1. CDR3 size: 14 residues. Germline trimming cut 3 bases from V and 4 bases from J; bases unmatched to any gene: 6. CDR1 MNHEY and CDR2 SMNVEV come from the germline V gene (reference sequence). The DNA for the CDR3 is TGTGCCAGCAGTTTGACAGGGTCCCATTACGAGCAGTACTTC. Translating gives CASSLTGSHYEQYF.

The V and J genes are TRBV5-1 and TRBJ2-3; TRBD1 is a possible D gene (5 bases). The V end lost 3 bases, the J end lost 6 bases, and 17 bases lay between the germline ends. The CDR3 sequence is 15 residues long. Per the germline V gene, CDR1 is SGHRS and CDR2 is YFSETQ. The CDR3 sequence: CASSSTEQGSDTQYF. The CDR3, as DNA: TGCGCCAGCAGCTCGACAGAGCAGGGCTCGGATACGCAGTATTTT. The full variable domain, rest sourced from reference TRBV5-1 and TRBJ2-3, is KAGVTQTPRYLIKTRGQQVTLSCSPISGHRSVSWYQQTPGQGLQFLFEYFSETQRNKGNFPGRFSGRQFSNSRSEMNVSTLELGDSALYLCASSSTEQGSDTQYFGPGTRLTVL.

This chain uses TRBV9 with TRBJ1-1, with D tentatively TRBD1 (6 bases). The V gene's germline CDR1 is SGDLS and CDR2 YYNGEE. This CDR3 comprises 14 residues. V shed 3 bases and J shed 6 bases, with 15 bases lying between them. In nucleotides, the CDR3 is TGTGCCAGCAGCGCGACAGGCCGAGGGGCTGAAGCTTTCTTT. This codes for CASSATGRGAEAFF.